This TCR beta chain stems from a study of graft-versus-host responses after intestinal transplantation. Across the study: Transplant recipients had multivisceral, liver-intestinal, or isolated intestinal grafts.

With regard to this clone: Its antigen is still unknown.

In germline, CDR1 is LNHDA, CDR2 SQIVND (reference sequence). V was cut by 5 bases and J by 0 bases, with 7 bases left in between. CDR3 length: 13 residues. Profiled with immunoSEQ multiplex PCR; TCRdb holds only in-frame clones, not every one. This sample has more than 90,000 clones; roughly 91% occur once, and the top ten carry over 0.45%. Whole-study results and caveats: In recipient marrow, GvH clones were found, and some appeared first in ileum or blood. Early after transplant, HvG clones declined as circulating GvH clones peaked.

V is TRBV19 and J is TRBJ1-1; D unresolved. This TCR was recovered from a human donor who received an intestinal transplant. The sequences come from unstimulated CD8+ T cells sorted from spleen or lymph node cells, collected before intestinal transplant. Written as DNA, the CDR3 is TGTGCCAGTAGTCAGGCAGTGAACACTGAAGCTTTCTTT. It translates to CASSQAVNTEAFF.